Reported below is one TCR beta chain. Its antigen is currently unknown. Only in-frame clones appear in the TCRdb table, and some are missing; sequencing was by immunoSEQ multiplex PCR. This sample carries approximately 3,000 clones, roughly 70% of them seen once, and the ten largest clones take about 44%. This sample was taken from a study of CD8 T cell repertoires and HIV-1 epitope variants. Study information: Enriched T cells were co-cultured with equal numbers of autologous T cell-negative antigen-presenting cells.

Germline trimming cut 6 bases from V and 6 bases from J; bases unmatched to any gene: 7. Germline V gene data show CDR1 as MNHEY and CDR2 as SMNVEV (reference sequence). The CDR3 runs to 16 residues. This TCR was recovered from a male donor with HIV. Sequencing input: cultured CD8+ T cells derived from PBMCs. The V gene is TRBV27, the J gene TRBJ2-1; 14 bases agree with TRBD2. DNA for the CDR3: TGTGCCAGCAGGGGGACTAGCGGGAGAATCGGCAATGAGCAGTTCTTC. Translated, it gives CASRGTSGRIGNEQFF.